These 22 T cell receptor beta chains were sequenced from one sample in a study of cytomegalovirus exposure and HLA in healthy donors. It was with 60 Vbeta and 13 Jbeta primers that the PCR ran. Sequencing used immunoSEQ multiplex PCR; TCRdb keeps in-frame clones, though not all of them. The sample shows around 170,000 clones, approximately 88% of them seen only once. Sequencing used PBMCs. Receptors originate from a woman in her fifties or sixties in good health and CMV-seropositive.

The chain couples TRBV5-5 to TRBJ2-7; D is perhaps TRBD1 (6 bases). Germline assignment: CDR1 SGHKS and CDR2 YYEKEE (reference sequence). V lost 4 bases, J lost 1 base, and 9 bases lay in between. CDR3 length equals 13 residues. The CDR3 sequence is CASSLGQSYEQYF. The CDR3, as DNA: TGTGCCAGCAGCCTTGGACAGTCCTACGAGCAGTACTTC.

This chain uses TRBV4-1 with TRBJ1-6; D gene uncertain. V shed 3 bases and J shed 6 bases, with 15 bases lying between them. The CDR3 runs to 16 residues. Germline V gives CDR1 MGHRA, CDR2 YSYEKL. The CDR3 DNA reads as TGCGCCAGCAGCCATGTCCTTGGGCCTCTTAATTCACCCCTCCACTTT. Translated: CASSHVLGPLNSPLHF.

The chain carries TRBV16 and TRBJ1-1; perhaps TRBD1 as D (5 bases). This CDR3 has 14 amino acids. V was trimmed by 2 bases and J by 1 base, leaving 8 bases between them. Germline CDR1 reads KGHSY; CDR2 reads FQNENV. CDR3 nucleotide sequence: TGTGCCAGCAGCCAAAACGGGGGGAACACTGAAGCTTTCTTT. Translated, it gives CASSQNGGNTEAFF.

The chain links TRBV7-9 to TRBJ2-3, with D unclear. The V and J ends lost 5 bases and 0 bases respectively, with 12 bases between them. The length of the CDR3 is 15 residues. CDR1 is SEHNR, CDR2 FQNEAQ, per germline (reference sequence). CDR3 loop: CASSTIRASTDTQYF. The CDR3 nucleotides read TGTGCCAGCAGCACCATCCGAGCTAGCACAGATACGCAGTATTTT.

The V and J genes are TRBV7-2 and TRBJ2-2; TRBD2 matches 11 bases. Germline V gene data show CDR1 as SGHTA and CDR2 as FQGNSA. Trimming removed 7 bases from V and 5 bases from J; junction bases left unmatched: 12. The CDR3 consists of 17 residues. For the CDR3, the DNA is TGTGCCAGCACCCACCGACTAGCGGGGTGGGGGACCGGGGAGCTGTTTTTT. It yields the protein CASTHRLAGWGTGELFF.

The gene calls are TRBV15 and TRBJ2-7; D might be TRBD2 (6 bases). CDR1 is LNHNV and CDR2 is YYDKDF in the germline V gene (reference sequence). Trimming cost V 1 base and J 3 bases, with 10 bases left between them. This CDR3 spans 14 amino acids. The CDR3 bases are TGTGCCACCAGCAGAGTGGGAGGCTTCTACGAGCAGTACTTC. Its protein is CATSRVGGFYEQYF. Drawing the rest from reference TRBV15 and TRBJ2-7, the complete variable domain is DAMVIQNPRYQVTQFGKPVTLSCSQTLNHNVMYWYQQKSSQAPKLLFHYYDKDFNNEADTPDNFQSRRPNTSFCFLDIRSPGLGDTAMYLCATSRVGGFYEQYFGPGTRLTVT.

This clone has just a few counts. The V gene is TRBV6-1, the J gene TRBJ2-4; the match to TRBD2 covers 8 bases. CDR1 is MNHNS and CDR2 is SASEGT in the germline V gene. This CDR3 has 14 residues. V lost 6 bases and J lost 2; bases outside the gene matches: 3. The CDR3: CASSPGGSKNIQYF. Written as DNA, the CDR3 is TGTGCCAGCAGCCCGGGGGGGTCCAAAAACATTCAGTACTTC.

The genes are TRBV19 and TRBJ1-6; a weak D match, TRBD1 (5 bases). The CDR3 is made up of 15 amino acids. V gave up 3 bases and J gave up 8 bases, with 14 bases separating them. The germline V gene encodes CDR1 LNHDA and CDR2 SQIVND (reference sequence). The CDR3 DNA sequence: TGTGCCAGTAGTATCGCTCGCGAAGGGGATTCACCCCTCCACTTT. This codes for CASSIAREGDSPLHF.

V gene TRBV2 combines with J gene TRBJ2-2; 8 bases fit TRBD1. Per the germline V gene, CDR1 is SNHLY and CDR2 is FYNNEI. This CDR3 is 15 amino acids long. V was pared by 5 bases and J by 4 bases, with 6 bases of the junction left unmatched. The CDR3 here is CASSLGQGFTGELFF. CDR3 coding DNA: TGTGCCAGCAGTCTCGGACAGGGTTTCACCGGGGAGCTGTTTTTT.

The chain joins TRBV6-6 to TRBJ2-1; 11 nucleotides align to TRBD2. After removal of 1 base from V and 10 bases from J, the junction contained 6 bases not matched to a gene. This CDR3 contains 15 residues. CDR1 and CDR2 from the germline V gene are MNHNY and SVGAGI (reference sequence). The CDR3, as DNA: TGTGCCAGCAGTTACTTTAGCGGGGGGGCGGGCGAGCAGTTCTTC. Translating it yields CASSYFSGGAGEQFF.

The rearrangement uses TRBV25-1 and TRBJ1-3; D is ambiguous. V lost 2 bases and J 0 bases, leaving 8 bases between the germline ends. CDR3 length: 15 amino acids. CDR1 is MGHDK and CDR2 is SYGVNS in the germline V gene. The CDR3 sequence is CASSEHGDSGNTIYF. DNA for the CDR3: TGTGCCAGCAGTGAACACGGGGACTCTGGAAACACCATATATTTT.

The chain recombines TRBV5-8 with TRBJ2-5, with TRBD2 as a possible D gene (7 bases). The CDR3 extends over 14 amino acids. From germline, CDR1 is SGHTS and CDR2 YDEGEE. Between the trimmed V and J ends, which lost 1 base and 5 bases, there was a span of 12 bases. CDR3: CASSLRGGRETQYF. The CDR3 coding sequence is TGTGCCAGCAGCTTGAGGGGGGGTCGGGAGACCCAGTACTTC.

The chain is built from TRBV28 and TRBJ1-5, with 7 bases aligning to TRBD1. This CDR3 has 16 amino acids. Looked up from germline, CDR1 is MDHEN and CDR2 is SYDVKM. V gave up 6 bases and J gave up 4 bases; unmatched junction bases: 12. CDR3 in DNA: TGTGCCAGCAGCATACAGGGGAAGCCAACAAATCAGCCCCAGCATTTT. Protein sequence: CASSIQGKPTNQPQHF. Full variable domain (remainder filled in from reference TRBV28 and TRBJ1-5): DVKVTQSSRYLVKRTGEKVFLECVQDMDHENMFWYRQDPGLGLRLIYFSYDVKMKEKGDIPEGYSVSREKKERFSLILESASTNQTSMYLCASSIQGKPTNQPQHFGDGTRLSIL.

Only one count was recorded for this clone. The rearrangement links TRBV7-9 to TRBJ2-1, with D uncertain. The length of the CDR3 is 14 residues. Germline V gene sequence: CDR1 SEHNR, CDR2 FQNEAQ (reference sequence). V lost 3 bases and J lost 5, with 11 bases in between. Written as DNA, the CDR3 is TGTGCCAGCAGCTTTATAACAGTAAACAATGAGCAGTTCTTC. Translating gives CASSFITVNNEQFF.

The genes are TRBV5-8 and TRBJ1-1; D possibly corresponds to TRBD1 (6 bases). The CDR3 contains 15 residues. Germline CDR1 is SGHTS and CDR2 is YDEGEE. Trimming took off 3 bases at V and 2 bases at J, with 14 bases between the two ends. The CDR3 DNA sequence: TGTGCCAGCAGCTGGGCCGGGACACTAAACACTGAAGCTTTCTTT. Its protein is CASSWAGTLNTEAFF.

The CDR3 spells CASSPVQGVELFF. The CDR3 DNA sequence: TGTGCCAGCAGTCCCGTACAGGGAGTGGAACTGTTTTTT. The chain links TRBV2 to TRBJ1-4; perhaps TRBD1 as D (6 bases). This CDR3 spans 13 amino acids. Per germline, CDR1 SNHLY and CDR2 FYNNEI. V lost 5 bases and J lost 12, with 16 bases in between. Using reference TRBV2 and TRBJ1-4 for the parts outside the CDR3, the full variable domain is EPEVTQTPSHQVTQMGQEVILRCVPISNHLYFYWYRQILGQKVEFLVSFYNNEISEKSEIFDDQFSVERPDGSNFTLKIRSTKLEDSAMYFCASSPVQGVELFFGSGTQLSVL.

The rearrangement uses TRBV7-2 and TRBJ2-7; D might be TRBD1 (6 bases). The germline V and J ends were trimmed by 2 bases and 9 bases, with 11 bases remaining between them. CDR1 and CDR2 (germline): SGHTA, FQGNSA. The CDR3 is 12 amino acids. For the CDR3, the DNA is TGTGCCAGCAGCTTAAACAGACAGGTGCAGTACTTC. It yields the protein CASSLNRQVQYF.

CDR3 DNA sequence: TGTGCCAGCAGCTTATTTGCGCTATCTGGAGAGACCCAGTACTTC. It encodes CASSLFALSGETQYF. This chain connects TRBV7-2 to TRBJ2-5, with D uncertain. V shed 2 bases and J shed 4 bases, with 14 bases lying between them. Germline CDR1 and CDR2: SGHTA and FQGNSA. This CDR3 region has 15 residues.

V gene TRBV18 combines with J gene TRBJ1-3, with 9 bases fitting TRBD1. Trimming took 3 bases from V and 8 from J; bases not matched to a gene: 11. The CDR3 consists of 16 residues. The germline gives CDR1 KGHSH, CDR2 LQKENI. This chain's CDR3 is CASSPTPGQGADTIYF. CDR3 nucleotide sequence: TGTGCCAGCTCACCTACCCCGGGACAGGGTGCGGACACCATATATTTT.

The genes are TRBV2 and TRBJ2-7; TRBD1 matches 8 bases. The length of the CDR3 is 14 residues. Losses at the gene ends were 6 bases for V and 6 bases for J; bases not matched to a gene: 10. Germline V CDR1 and CDR2: SNHLY, FYNNEI. Here the CDR3 reads CASRWDRLYLEQYF. The CDR3 nucleotides read TGTGCCAGCAGATGGGACAGGTTGTACCTCGAGCAGTACTTC.

The V and J genes are TRBV6-6 and TRBJ2-7; TRBD1 aligns across 11 bases. Germline-derived CDR1 and CDR2 are MNHNY and SVGAGI (reference sequence). The CDR3 extends over 14 amino acids. The V and J ends lost 2 bases and 6 bases, in that order; junction bases with no gene match: 3. CDR3 loop: CASSYGTGGGEQYF. CDR3 bases: TGTGCCAGCAGTTACGGGACAGGGGGTGGCGAGCAGTACTTC.

The rearrangement links TRBV27 to TRBJ2-7, with 12 bases lining up with TRBD2. CDR1 and CDR2 (germline): MNHEY, SMNVEV (reference sequence). After removal of 4 bases from V and 2 bases from J, the junction contained 0 bases not matched to a gene. The CDR3 has 14 residues. The CDR3 DNA reads as TGTGCCAGCAGTTGGACTAGCGGGACCTACGAGCAGTACTTC. This encodes CASSWTSGTYEQYF.